The rows below give T cell receptor beta chains drawn from one sample of a study of cytomegalovirus exposure and HLA in healthy donors. The assay was immunoSEQ multiplex PCR, and TCRdb's table has in-frame clones only and misses some. The table records 250,000 to 400,000 clones, over 75% of them present only once. The sequenced material came from PBMCs. The receptors shown here come from a young man in good health and CMV-seronegative. Both conserved end residues are part of each CDR3. A D gene is named only where the DNA matches it firmly. Some rows mark clone size as missing; the rest say once, few, many or name a class of expanded clone.

v_gene,abundance,d_gene,j_gene,CDR3aa,CDR3nt
TRBV4-1,.,.,TRBJ1-4,CASSQGFRGSFEKLFF,TGCGCCAGCAGCCAAGGCTTCAGGGGATCTTTTGAAAAACTGTTTTTT
TRBV2,.,.,TRBJ2-2,CASSEARSGELFF,TGTGCCAGCAGTGAAGCGAGGTCCGGGGAGCTGTTTTTT
TRBV25-1,.,.,TRBJ2-2,CASSPTGPGELFF,TGTGCCAGCAGTCCCACAGGGCCGGGGGAGCTGTTTTTT
TRBV19,.,TRBD2,TRBJ2-7,CASSISSGDYEQYF,TGTGCCAGTAGTATATCAAGCGGGGACTACGAGCAGTACTTC
TRBV4-2,.,.,TRBJ2-3,CASSGGGLTDTQYF,TGTGCCAGCAGCGGGGGGGGCCTCACAGATACGCAGTATTTT
TRBV5-4,.,TRBD1,TRBJ1-1,CASRLQGAATEAFF,TGTGCCAGCAGGTTACAGGGGGCGGCCACTGAAGCTTTCTTT
TRBV29-1,.,TRBD2,TRBJ2-7,CSVEDRKLAGYEQYF,TGCAGCGTTGAAGATCGGAAACTAGCGGGCTACGAGCAGTACTTC
TRBV10-2,.,.,TRBJ2-2,CASSETGEAGELFF,TGCGCCAGCAGTGAGACGGGGGAGGCCGGGGAGCTGTTTTTT
TRBV25-1,.,TRBD1,TRBJ2-7,CASSLIGTGSYEQYF,TGTGCCAGCAGTTTAATCGGGACAGGGTCCTACGAGCAGTACTTC
TRBV7-9,.,TRBD1,TRBJ2-2,CASSPKGQTFLNTGELFF,TGTGCCAGCAGCCCCAAGGGACAGACCTTCTTGAACACCGGGGAGCTGTTTTTT
TRBV11-2,.,TRBD1,TRBJ2-5,CASSHYRGRQETQYF,TGTGCCAGCAGCCATTACAGGGGACGGCAAGAGACCCAGTACTTC
TRBV15,.,TRBD1,TRBJ1-4,CATSVDRGHEKLFF,TGTGCCACCAGCGTGGACAGGGGGCATGAAAAACTGTTTTTT
TRBV11-2,.,TRBD2,TRBJ2-7,CASSSLAGPTAYEQYF,TGTGCCAGCAGCTCCTTAGCGGGCCCGACTGCCTACGAGCAGTACTTC
TRBV5-1,.,.,TRBJ2-5,CASSGPDPGTPETQYF,TGCGCCAGCAGCGGGCCGGATCCGGGGACACCAGAGACCCAGTACTTC
TRBV7-2,few,TRBD1,TRBJ1-3,CASSLTGTGSNTIYF,TGTGCCAGCAGTTTGACCGGGACAGGGTCAAACACCATATATTTT
TRBV30,.,.,TRBJ1-5,CAWSVRGNQPQHF,TGTGCCTGGAGTGTGCGGGGAAATCAGCCCCAGCATTTT
TRBV6-5,.,.,TRBJ2-3,CASRGLGSTDTQYF,TGTGCCAGCAGGGGCCTTGGGAGCACAGATACGCAGTATTTT
TRBV6-1,once,.,TRBJ1-2,CASSDPLWRTPGYTF,TGTGCCAGCAGTGACCCCTTGTGGAGGACCCCCGGCTACACCTTC
TRBV23-1,.,.,TRBJ2-1,CASSPGTPDHNEQFF,TGCGCCAGCAGTCCTGGGACACCGGATCACAATGAGCAGTTCTTC
TRBV14,.,TRBD1,TRBJ2-7,CASSRTGPYEQYF,TGTGCCAGCAGCCGGACAGGACCCTACGAGCAGTACTTC
TRBV7-6,.,.,TRBJ2-5,CASSLSGRETQYF,TGTGCCAGCAGCTTATCAGGGAGGGAGACCCAGTACTTC
TRBV28,once,TRBD2,TRBJ2-5,CASSYSGEETQYF,TGTGCCAGCAGTTATAGCGGGGAAGAGACCCAGTACTTC
TRBV19,.,.,TRBJ2-7,CASSILRGDEQYF,TGTGCCAGTAGTATTCTAAGGGGCGACGAGCAGTACTTC
TRBV7-2,.,TRBD1,TRBJ1-5,CASSLTGAQPQHF,TGTGCCAGCAGCTTGACAGGGGCTCAGCCCCAGCATTTT
TRBV12-5,.,TRBD1,TRBJ2-3,CASGRRRTGETDTQYF,TGTGCTAGTGGTCGTCGTCGGACAGGGGAAACAGATACGCAGTATTTT
TRBV18,.,TRBD1,TRBJ1-2,CASSPQTGGGVGYTF,TGTGCCAGCTCACCCCAGACAGGGGGAGGTGTTGGCTACACCTTC
TRBV12-5,.,.,TRBJ1-2,CASGLWRGNYGYTF,TGTGCTAGTGGTTTGTGGAGAGGAAACTATGGCTACACCTTC
TRBV4-1,.,.,TRBJ2-1,CASSQPARRVYNEQFF,TGCGCCAGCAGCCAACCCGCCCGGAGGGTTTACAATGAGCAGTTCTTC
TRBV2,.,.,TRBJ1-2,CASSEFGGGDYGYTF,TGTGCCAGCAGTGAATTTGGTGGGGGCGACTATGGCTACACCTTC
TRBV15,.,TRBD2,TRBJ2-5,CATSRQAGGGETQYF,TGTGCCACCAGCAGACAAGCGGGGGGCGGCGAGACCCAGTACTTC
TRBV6-4,.,TRBD1,TRBJ1-1,CASSARGYTEAFF,TGTGCCAGCAGTGCCAGGGGGTACACTGAAGCTTTCTTT
TRBV9,.,TRBD2,TRBJ2-7,CASSLLGTSDEQYF,TGTGCCAGCAGCCTATTGGGGACTAGCGACGAGCAGTACTTC
TRBV6-1,once,.,TRBJ1-5,CASSEGFGLNQPQHF,TGTGCCAGCAGTGAAGGATTCGGACTCAATCAGCCCCAGCATTTT
TRBV4-1,.,.,TRBJ1-5,CASSPGHQMNQPQHF,TGCGCCAGCAGCCCAGGACACCAGATGAATCAGCCCCAGCATTTT
TRBV5-1,.,.,TRBJ1-1,CASSLGVGIQNTEAFF,TGCGCCAGCAGCTTAGGGGTTGGGATACAGAACACTGAAGCTTTCTTT
TRBV6-6,once,TRBD1,TRBJ1-2,CASSYSGPGQGLGYTF,TGTGCCAGCAGTTACTCCGGTCCGGGACAGGGGCTCGGCTACACCTTC
TRBV4-3,.,.,TRBJ1-1,CASSQDVSGVMNTEAFF,TGCGCCAGCAGCCAAGATGTTTCCGGGGTAATGAACACTGAAGCTTTCTTT
TRBV6-5,.,.,TRBJ1-4,CASSYTGVPNEKLFF,TGTGCCAGCAGTTACACGGGTGTCCCAAATGAAAAACTGTTTTTT
TRBV11-2,.,.,TRBJ2-7,CASSLALPGYEQYF,TGTGCCAGCAGCTTAGCCCTACCGGGATACGAGCAGTACTTC
TRBV7-9,.,.,TRBJ1-3,CASSPSGSDTIYF,TGTGCCAGCAGCCCATCAGGGTCGGACACCATATATTTT
TRBV5-1,.,.,TRBJ1-6,CASSDPSTGLLNSPLHF,TGCGCCAGCAGCGATCCTTCAACGGGACTGTTAAATTCACCCCTCCACTTT
TRBV12-5,.,.,TRBJ1-2,CASGLSQDHYGYTF,TGTGCTAGTGGTTTGAGCCAGGATCACTATGGCTACACCTTC
TRBV7-8,.,TRBD1,TRBJ1-1,CASSFTGGTEAFF,TGTGCCAGCAGTTTTACAGGGGGCACTGAAGCTTTCTTT
TRBV14,.,.,TRBJ1-1,CASSQGGNTEAFF,TGTGCCAGCAGCCAAGGGGGCAACACTGAAGCTTTCTTT
TRBV18,.,TRBD1,TRBJ1-6,CASSDRDWSPLHF,TGTGCCAGCTCGGACAGGGATTGGTCACCCCTCCACTTT
TRBV5-1,.,.,TRBJ2-2,CASSETNTGELFF,TGCGCCAGCAGCGAGACAAACACCGGGGAGCTGTTTTTT
TRBV7-9,.,TRBD1,TRBJ1-1,CASSSTGGAVNTEAFF,TGTGCCAGCAGCTCCACAGGGGGCGCGGTGAACACTGAAGCTTTCTTT
TRBV4-1,once,.,TRBJ2-7,CASSQDRAGEQYF,TGCGCCAGCAGCCAAGACAGGGCCGGCGAGCAGTACTTC
TRBV4-2,.,TRBD2,TRBJ2-1,CASSQPGGNYNEQFF,TGTGCCAGCAGCCAACCGGGGGGGAATTACAATGAGCAGTTCTTC